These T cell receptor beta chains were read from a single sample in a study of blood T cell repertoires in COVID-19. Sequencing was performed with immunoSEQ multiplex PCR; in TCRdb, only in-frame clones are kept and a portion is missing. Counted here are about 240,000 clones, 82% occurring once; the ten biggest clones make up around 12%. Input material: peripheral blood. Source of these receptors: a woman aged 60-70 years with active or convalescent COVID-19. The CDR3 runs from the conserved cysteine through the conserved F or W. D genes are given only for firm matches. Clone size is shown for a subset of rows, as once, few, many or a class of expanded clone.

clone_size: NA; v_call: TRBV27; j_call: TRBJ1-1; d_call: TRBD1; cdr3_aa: CASSSPRTGRVSMTFF; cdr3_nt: TGTGCCAGCAGTTCGCCGCGGACAGGGAGAGTTTCGATGACTTTCTTT
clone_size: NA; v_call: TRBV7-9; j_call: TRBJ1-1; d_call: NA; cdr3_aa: CASSFDLLNTEAFF; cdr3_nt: TGTGCCAGCAGCTTTGACTTACTGAACACTGAAGCTTTCTTT
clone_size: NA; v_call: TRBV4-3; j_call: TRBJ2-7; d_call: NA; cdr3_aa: CASSQGRQGLYEQYF; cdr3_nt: TGCGCCAGCAGCCAAGGGCGTCAGGGTCTCTACGAGCAGTACTTC
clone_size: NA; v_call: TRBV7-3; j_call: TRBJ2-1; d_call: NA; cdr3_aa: CASSLSAGGHSEQFF; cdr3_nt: TGTGCCAGCAGCTTATCAGCGGGCGGCCACAGTGAGCAGTTCTTC
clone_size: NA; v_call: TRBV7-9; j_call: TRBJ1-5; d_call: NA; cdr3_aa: CASSLGGYSNQPQHF; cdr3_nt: TGTGCCAGCAGCTTAGGCGGATACAGCAATCAGCCCCAGCATTTT
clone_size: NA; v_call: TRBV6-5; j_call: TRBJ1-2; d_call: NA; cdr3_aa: CASRPLGQQLYGYTF; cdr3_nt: TGTGCCAGCAGACCACTCGGACAGCAGCTTTATGGCTACACCTTC
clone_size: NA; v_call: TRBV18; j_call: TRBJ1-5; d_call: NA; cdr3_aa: CASSPTGPHQPQHF; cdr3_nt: TGTGCCAGCTCGCCTACAGGGCCCCATCAGCCCCAGCATTTT
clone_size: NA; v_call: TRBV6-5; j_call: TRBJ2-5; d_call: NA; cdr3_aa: CASGGLSGGETQYF; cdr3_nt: TGTGCCAGCGGGGGTCTCTCTGGAGGGGAGACCCAGTACTTC
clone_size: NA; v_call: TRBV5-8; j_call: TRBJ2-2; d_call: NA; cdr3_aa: CASLLTGKVTGELFF; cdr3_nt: TGTGCCAGCCTCCTTACAGGGAAAGTTACCGGGGAGCTGTTTTTT
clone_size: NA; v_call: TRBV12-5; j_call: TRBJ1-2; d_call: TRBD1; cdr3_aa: CASGPGLTGVYGYTF; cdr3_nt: TGTGCTAGTGGCCCGGGGCTTACAGGGGTTTATGGCTACACCTTC
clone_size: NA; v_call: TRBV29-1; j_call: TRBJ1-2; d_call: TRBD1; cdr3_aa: CSVRQGPGYTF; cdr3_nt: TGCAGCGTCCGACAGGGGCCGGGCTACACCTTC
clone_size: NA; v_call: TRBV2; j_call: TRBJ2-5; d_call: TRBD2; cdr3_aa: CASSHWTSGGAWETQYF; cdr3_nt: TGTGCCAGCAGTCATTGGACTAGCGGGGGAGCTTGGGAGACCCAGTACTTC
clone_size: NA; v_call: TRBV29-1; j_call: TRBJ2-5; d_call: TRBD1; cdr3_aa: CSATGVEGETQYF; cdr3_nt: TGCAGCGCTACAGGGGTTGAGGGAGAGACCCAGTACTTC
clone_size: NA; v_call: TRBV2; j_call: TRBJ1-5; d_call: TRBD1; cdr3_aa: CASTKQGGNNQPQHF; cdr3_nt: TGTGCCAGCACCAAACAGGGGGGCAACAATCAGCCCCAGCATTTT
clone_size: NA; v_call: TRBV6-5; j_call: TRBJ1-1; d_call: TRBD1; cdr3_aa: CASSPTGRYTEAFF; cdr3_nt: TGTGCCAGCAGCCCGACAGGGAGGTACACTGAAGCTTTCTTT
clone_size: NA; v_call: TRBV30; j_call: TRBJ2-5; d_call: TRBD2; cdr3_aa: CAWSIAGGLQETQYF; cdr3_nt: TGTGCCTGGAGTATAGCGGGGGGGTTACAAGAGACCCAGTACTTC
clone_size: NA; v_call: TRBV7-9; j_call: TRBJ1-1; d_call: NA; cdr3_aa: CASSLLQATNTEAFF; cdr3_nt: TGTGCCAGCAGCTTACTTCAGGCTACGAACACTGAAGCTTTCTTT
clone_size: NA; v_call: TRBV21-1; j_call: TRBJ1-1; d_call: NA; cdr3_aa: CASSPRTEAFF; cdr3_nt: TGTGCCAGCAGCCCCCGGACAGAAGCTTTCTTT
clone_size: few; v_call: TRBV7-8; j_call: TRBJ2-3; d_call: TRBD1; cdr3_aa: CASSTRDRADTQYF; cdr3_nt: TGTGCCAGCAGCACCAGGGACAGGGCGGATACGCAGTATTTT
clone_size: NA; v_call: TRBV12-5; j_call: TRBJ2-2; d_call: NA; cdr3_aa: CASGLGGFAGELFF; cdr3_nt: TGTGCTAGTGGTTTGGGAGGGTTCGCCGGGGAGCTGTTTTTT
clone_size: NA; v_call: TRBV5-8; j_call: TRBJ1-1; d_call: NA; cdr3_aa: CASSLWGTGTEAFF; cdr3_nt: TGTGCCAGCAGCTTGTGGGGCACAGGCACTGAAGCTTTCTTT
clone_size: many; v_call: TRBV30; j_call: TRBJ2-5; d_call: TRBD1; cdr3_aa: CAWRTGGRETQYF; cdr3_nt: TGTGCCTGGAGGACAGGGGGCAGGGAGACCCAGTACTTC
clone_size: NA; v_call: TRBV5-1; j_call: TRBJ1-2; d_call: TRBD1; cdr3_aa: CASSFGTGGLGTF; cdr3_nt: TGCGCCAGCAGCTTTGGGACAGGGGGGCTAGGAACCTTC
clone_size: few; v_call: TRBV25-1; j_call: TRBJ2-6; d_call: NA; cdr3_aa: CASSGPGAGANVLTF; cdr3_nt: TGTGCCAGCAGTGGACCAGGGGCAGGGGCCAACGTCCTGACTTTC
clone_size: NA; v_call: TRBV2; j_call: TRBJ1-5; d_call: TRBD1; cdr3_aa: CASNTQGAVGQPQHF; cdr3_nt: TGTGCCAGCAATACACAGGGGGCAGTCGGTCAGCCCCAGCATTTT
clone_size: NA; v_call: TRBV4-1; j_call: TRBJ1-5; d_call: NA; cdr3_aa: CASSQDHRGGNQPQHF; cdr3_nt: TGCGCCAGCAGCCAAGATCATCGGGGAGGCAATCAGCCCCAGCATTTT